This is a list of T cell receptor beta chains from one sample in a study of identical twins. TCRdb used MiXCR to reprocess the 5' RACE reads, holding one entry per CDR3 protein. The sample consists of 250,000 or so distinct CDR3 sequences, 12% of them appearing once. In addition, the sample was reused for a study of yellow fever vaccine responses in identical twins.

The sequencing input was memory (CD45RO+) T cells sorted from blood. These TCRs come from a woman in her late teens or twenties in good health. CDR3s include the opening cysteine and the closing phenylalanine or tryptophan. A D gene is named only where the DNA matches it firmly. Expanded clones are given a class, and other clones once, few, many or no size at all.

V gene,J gene,clone size,D gene,CDR3 protein,CDR3 DNA
TRBV6-6,TRBJ1-2,NA,NA,CASTGGLGGGYTF,TGTGCCAGCACCGGAGGATTGGGAGGCGGCTACACCTTC
TRBV5-1,TRBJ1-2,many,NA,CASSFGTNYGYTF,TGCGCCAGCAGTTTTGGCACTAACTATGGCTACACCTTC
TRBV5-5,TRBJ2-3,few,TRBD2,CASSLAGPDTQYF,TGTGCCAGCAGCTTAGCGGGGCCAGATACGCAGTATTTT
TRBV29-1,TRBJ1-1,many,NA,CSVGREIGEAFF,TGCAGCGTTGGCAGGGAGATTGGTGAAGCTTTCTTT
TRBV7-2,TRBJ1-1,NA,TRBD1,CASSSRQGRNSNTEAFF,TGTGCCAGCAGCTCGAGACAGGGGCGTAACTCGAACACTGAAGCTTTCTTT
TRBV4-3,TRBJ2-7,NA,NA,CASSQVNGEQYF,TGCGCCAGCAGCCAAGTTAATGGTGAGCAGTACTTC
TRBV7-2,TRBJ2-1,few,TRBD2,CASSLTSDGRPENEQFF,TGTGCCAGCAGCCTCACTTCTGACGGGAGGCCCGAGAATGAGCAGTTCTTC
TRBV30,TRBJ2-7,NA,NA,CAWSRQANSYEQYF,TGTGCCTGGAGTAGGCAGGCCAACTCCTACGAGCAGTACTTC
TRBV5-1,TRBJ2-1,NA,NA,CASSLEGVGEQFF,TGCGCCAGCAGCTTGGAGGGGGTGGGGGAGCAGTTCTTC
TRBV2,TRBJ2-1,NA,NA,CASGFKNEQFF,TGTGCCAGCGGATTCAAGAATGAGCAGTTCTTC
TRBV11-2,TRBJ2-1,few,NA,CASSLHGRDYNEQFF,TGTGCCAGCAGCTTACATGGCCGGGACTACAATGAGCAGTTCTTC
TRBV24-1,TRBJ2-1,medium-sized,TRBD2,CATSDGTSEYNEQFF,TGTGCCACCAGTGATGGGACTAGCGAATACAATGAGCAGTTCTTC
TRBV19,TRBJ2-2,once,NA,CASSRVGANTGELFF,TGTGCCAGTAGTAGGGTAGGGGCGAACACCGGGGAGCTGTTTTTT
TRBV7-9,TRBJ2-2,few,NA,CASSLVRAAGTGELFF,TGTGCCAGCAGCTTAGTTCGAGCGGCCGGCACCGGGGAGCTGTTTTTT
TRBV6-5,TRBJ2-1,many,NA,CASSYRTQNEQFF,TGTGCCAGCAGTTACAGGACTCAGAATGAGCAGTTCTTC
TRBV5-1,TRBJ1-1,many,NA,CASSQGTENTEAFF,TGCGCCAGCAGCCAAGGGACCGAGAACACTGAAGCTTTCTTT
TRBV9,TRBJ2-3,few,NA,CASSSRSRFTDTQYF,TGTGCCAGCAGCTCCCGTTCGAGGTTCACAGATACGCAGTATTTT
TRBV27,TRBJ2-7,NA,NA,CASSPTGRPYEQYF,TGTGCCAGCAGCCCCACGGGACGTCCCTACGAGCAGTACTTC
TRBV24-1,TRBJ2-2,many,TRBD1,CATSGRTGTDTGELFF,TGTGCCACCAGTGGCCGGACAGGGACGGACACCGGGGAGCTGTTTTTT
TRBV29-1,TRBJ2-2,many,NA,CSAVEGNTGELFF,TGCAGCGCCGTGGAGGGGAACACCGGGGAGCTGTTTTTT
TRBV10-1,TRBJ2-1,NA,TRBD1,CASSSGTGYEQFF,TGCGCCAGCAGCTCCGGGACAGGGTATGAGCAGTTCTTC
TRBV6-1,TRBJ2-7,NA,TRBD2,CASSLGTSGRNEQYF,TGTGCCAGCAGTCTAGGGACTAGCGGGAGAAACGAGCAGTACTTC
TRBV6-2/TRBV6-3,TRBJ2-2,few,NA,CASSYRLENTGELFF,TGTGCCAGCAGTTACCGACTAGAGAACACCGGGGAGCTGTTTTTT
TRBV5-1,TRBJ2-1,many,NA,CASSLSLGNEQFF,TGCGCCAGCAGCTTGTCACTAGGGAATGAGCAGTTCTTC
TRBV12-3/TRBV12-4,TRBJ2-3,many,NA,CASNPGTRPDDTQYF,TGTGCCAGCAACCCCGGGACTCGACCTGATGATACGCAGTATTTT
TRBV25-1,TRBJ1-1,many,TRBD1,CASSLTGWGGAFF,TGTGCCAGCAGCCTGACAGGGTGGGGGGGAGCTTTCTTT
TRBV25-1,TRBJ2-1,few,NA,CASSEQGRDNEQFF,TGTGCCAGCAGTGAACAGGGGAGGGACAATGAGCAGTTCTTC